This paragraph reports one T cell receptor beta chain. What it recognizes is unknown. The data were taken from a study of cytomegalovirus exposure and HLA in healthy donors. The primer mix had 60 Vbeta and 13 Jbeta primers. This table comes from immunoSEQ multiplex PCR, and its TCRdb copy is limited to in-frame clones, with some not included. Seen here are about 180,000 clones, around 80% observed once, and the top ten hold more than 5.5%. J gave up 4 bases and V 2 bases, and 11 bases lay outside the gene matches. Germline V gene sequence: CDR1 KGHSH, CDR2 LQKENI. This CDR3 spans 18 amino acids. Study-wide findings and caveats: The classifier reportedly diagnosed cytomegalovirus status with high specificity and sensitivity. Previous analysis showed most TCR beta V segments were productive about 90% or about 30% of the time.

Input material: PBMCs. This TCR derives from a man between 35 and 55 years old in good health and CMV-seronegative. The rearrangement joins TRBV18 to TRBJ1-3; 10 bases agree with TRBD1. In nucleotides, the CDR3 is TGTGCCAGCTCACCAAGAAGGGACAGGGGCGCTGCCGGAAACACCATATATTTT. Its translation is CASSPRRDRGAAGNTIYF.